These T cell receptor beta chains were read from a single sample in a study of PD-1 blockade in classical Hodgkin lymphoma. TCRdb's copy holds only in-frame clones and misses some; the assay was immunoSEQ multiplex PCR. The profile shows roughly 15,000 clones, approximately 60% of them singletons. The sequencing here drew on peripheral blood mononuclear cells (PBMCs), taken at baseline. The origin of the receptors is a human donor with classical Hodgkin lymphoma. Both conserved end residues are part of each CDR3. Each record gives: D gene, J gene, clone size, V gene, CDR3 protein, CDR3 DNA. D genes are given only for firm matches. For some rows the clone size is stated as once, few or many, or as a class when expanded; others skip it.

>-|TRBJ2-3|once|TRBV7-9
CASSSPVGVGDTDTQYF
TGTGCCAGCAGCTCCCCGGTGGGGGTAGGAGACACAGATACGCAGTATTTT
>TRBD2|TRBJ2-1|-|TRBV7-3
CASSRTSGNEQFF
TGTGCCAGCAGCCGGACTAGCGGAAATGAGCAGTTCTTC
>-|TRBJ2-2|medium-sized|TRBV15
CATSRTDNTGELFF
TGTGCCACCAGCAGGACAGACAACACCGGGGAGCTGTTTTTT
>TRBD2|TRBJ2-1|-|TRBV13
CASRPSGSYNEQFF
TGTGCCAGCAGACCGAGCGGGAGCTACAATGAGCAGTTCTTC
>-|TRBJ2-1|-|TRBV5-1
CASSLGVGRDIGEQFF
TGCGCCAGCAGCTTGGGTGTTGGCAGGGACATCGGTGAGCAGTTCTTC
>-|TRBJ2-5|few|TRBV5-1
CASSRGSVQETQYF
TGCGCCAGCAGCCGAGGCAGCGTCCAAGAGACCCAGTACTTC
>-|TRBJ2-5|-|TRBV28
CATFGDLTGDGKTQYF
TGTGCCACCTTCGGTGACTTGACGGGGGACGGAAAGACCCAGTACTTC
>-|TRBJ2-1|few|TRBV14
CASSQVGLTINNEQFF
TGTGCCAGCAGCCAAGTGGGACTTACAATAAACAATGAGCAGTTCTTC
>-|TRBJ2-7|-|TRBV10-3
CAIKGPADEQYF
TGTGCCATCAAGGGGCCGGCGGACGAGCAGTACTTC
>-|TRBJ2-7|-|TRBV11-2
CASSFGTSYEQYF
TGTGCCAGCAGCTTTGGGACTTCCTACGAGCAGTACTTC
>TRBD1|TRBJ2-4|-|TRBV7-9
CASSQMTGENIQYF
TGTGCCAGCAGCCAAATGACAGGGGAAAACATTCAGTACTTC
>-|TRBJ2-7|-|TRBV6-5
CASSYGAGSSYEQYF
TGTGCCAGCAGTTACGGGGCAGGTTCTTCCTACGAGCAGTACTTC
>-|TRBJ2-7|-|TRBV12-5
CASGLSWLYYEQYF
TGTGCTAGTGGTTTGTCGTGGTTATACTACGAGCAGTACTTC
>TRBD2|TRBJ2-1|-|TRBV5-5
CASSYVSGSSYNEQFF
TGTGCCAGCAGCTATGTCAGCGGGAGCTCCTACAATGAGCAGTTCTTC
>-|TRBJ2-3|once|TRBV28
CASSLKDSKRDTQYF
TGTGCCAGCAGTCTTAAGGACTCCAAGCGGGATACGCAGTATTTT
>TRBD2|TRBJ2-1|few|TRBV28
CASTSSGAYNEQFF
TGTGCCAGCACTTCTAGCGGCGCCTACAATGAGCAGTTCTTC
>TRBD2|TRBJ2-1|-|TRBV28
CACRLAGGNEQFF
TGTGCCTGCCGACTAGCGGGAGGCAATGAGCAGTTCTTC
>-|TRBJ2-7|medium-sized|TRBV5-1
CASSPAGEQAEQYF
TGCGCCAGCAGCCCCGCAGGGGAACAGGCCGAGCAGTACTTC
>-|TRBJ1-5|-|TRBV6-1
CASSLGGAQPQHF
TGTGCCAGCAGCCTGGGGGGTGCTCAGCCCCAGCATTTT
>TRBD1|TRBJ2-6|-|TRBV25-1
CASTRQGGANVLTF
TGTGCCAGCACTAGACAGGGTGGCGCCAACGTCCTGACTTTC
>-|TRBJ2-3|-|TRBV28
CASSPSGRSVRPDTQYF
TGTGCCAGCAGTCCCTCGGGGCGTAGCGTGAGGCCAGATACGCAGTATTTT
>-|TRBJ2-7|-|TRBV29-1
CSVAGDRDLIYEQYF
TGCAGCGTTGCCGGCGACAGGGACTTAATCTACGAGCAGTACTTC
>-|TRBJ1-5|few|TRBV6-1
CASSETRYANQPQHF
TGTGCCAGCAGTGAAACCCGATACGCCAATCAGCCCCAGCATTTT
>TRBD2|TRBJ2-7|-|TRBV13
CASSIGTSGPRGGYF
TGTGCCAGCAGCATAGGGACTAGCGGTCCCCGAGGGGGGTACTTC
>TRBD1|TRBJ1-4|-|TRBV5-4
CASSRDRSNEKLFF
TGTGCCAGCAGCCGGGACAGAAGCAATGAAAAACTGTTTTTT
>-|TRBJ2-7|-|TRBV27
CASSFLGQSYEQYF
TGTGCCAGCAGTTTTCTCGGACAGTCCTACGAGCAGTACTTC
>-|TRBJ1-3|-|TRBV5-5
CASSSDISGNTIYF
TGTGCCAGCAGCTCCGACATCTCTGGAAACACCATATATTTT
>-|TRBJ2-7|-|TRBV5-1
CASSPGDTSGSSYEQYF
TGCGCCAGCAGTCCGGGGGATACCAGCGGGTCCTCCTACGAGCAGTACTTC
>TRBD2|TRBJ2-2|-|TRBV11-3
CASSGPGRTGELFF
TGTGCCAGCAGCGGTCCCGGGAGGACCGGGGAGCTGTTTTTT
>-|TRBJ1-5|medium-sized|TRBV6-5
CASSYDRPQNQPQHF
TGTGCCAGCAGTTACGACAGACCCCAAAATCAGCCCCAGCATTTT
>-|TRBJ1-1|-|TRBV5-1
CASSLRGGDTEAFF
TGCGCCAGCAGCTTGAGAGGGGGGGACACTGAAGCTTTCTTT
>TRBD1|TRBJ1-5|-|TRBV6-6
CASSTDRGPNQPQHF
TGTGCCAGCAGTACTGACAGGGGGCCCAATCAGCCCCAGCATTTT
>-|TRBJ1-1|few|TRBV16
CASSPSPYPGTVIGGTEAFF
TGTGCCAGCAGCCCTTCCCCATATCCCGGGACGGTAATTGGGGGCACTGAAGCTTTCTTT
>TRBD2|TRBJ2-5|-|TRBV27
CASSPRESGETQYF
TGTGCCAGCAGTCCGCGGGAGTCAGGGGAGACCCAGTACTTC
>TRBD1|TRBJ1-2|few|TRBV19
CASSLQGGAGYGYTF
TGTGCCAGTAGTCTCCAAGGGGGCGCGGGCTATGGCTACACCTTC
>TRBD2|TRBJ2-3|-|TRBV23-1
CASSQSGTSGSSGDTQYF
TGCGCCAGCAGTCAATCGGGGACTAGCGGGAGTTCGGGAGATACGCAGTATTTT
>TRBD1|TRBJ1-6|-|TRBV27
CASRSIPDRGNSPLHF
TGTGCCAGCAGATCGATTCCGGACAGGGGTAATTCACCCCTCCACTTT
>TRBD2|TRBJ2-1|-|TRBV18
CASSRGTSGRAMTEQFF
TGTGCCAGCTCACGAGGGACTAGCGGGAGGGCCATGACTGAGCAGTTCTTC
>TRBD2|TRBJ2-1|few|TRBV12-5
CASGLVLAGQGFNEQFF
TGTGCTAGTGGTTTGGTCTTAGCGGGGCAGGGATTCAATGAGCAGTTCTTC
>-|TRBJ1-1|-|TRBV6-6
CASSSEPPVNTEAFF
TGTGCCAGCAGTTCCGAACCTCCGGTGAACACTGAAGCTTTCTTT
>TRBD1|TRBJ1-3|-|TRBV5-8
CASSMDRWIGNTIYF
TGTGCCAGCAGCATGGACAGGTGGATCGGAAACACCATATATTTT
>-|TRBJ2-1|-|TRBV9
CASSVAPSPYNEQFF
TGTGCCAGCAGCGTAGCACCTAGCCCCTACAATGAGCAGTTCTTC
>TRBD1|TRBJ2-5|-|TRBV27
CASSSLGTVQETQYF
TGTGCCAGCAGTTCCCTCGGGACAGTCCAAGAGACCCAGTACTTC
>-|TRBJ2-2|-|TRBV16
CASSQGVAGELFF
TGTGCCAGCAGCCAAGGGGTAGCCGGGGAGCTGTTTTTT